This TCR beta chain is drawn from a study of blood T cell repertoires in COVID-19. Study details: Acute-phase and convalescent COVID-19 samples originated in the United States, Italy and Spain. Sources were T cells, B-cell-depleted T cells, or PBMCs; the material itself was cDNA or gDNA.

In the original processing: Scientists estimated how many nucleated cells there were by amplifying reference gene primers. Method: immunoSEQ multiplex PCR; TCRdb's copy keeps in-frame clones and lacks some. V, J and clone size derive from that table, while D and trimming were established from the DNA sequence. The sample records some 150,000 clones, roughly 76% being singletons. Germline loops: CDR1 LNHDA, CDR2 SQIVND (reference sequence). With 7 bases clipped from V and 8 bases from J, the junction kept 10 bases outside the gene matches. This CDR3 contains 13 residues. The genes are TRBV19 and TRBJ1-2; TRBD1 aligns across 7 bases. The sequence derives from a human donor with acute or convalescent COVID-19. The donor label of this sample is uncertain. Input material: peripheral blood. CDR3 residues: CASTLDRDRGYTF. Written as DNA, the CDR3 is TGTGCCAGTACCCTCGACAGGGATAGGGGCTACACCTTC.